The 6 T cell receptor beta chains reported below all come from one sample, sequenced in a study of blood T cell repertoires in COVID-19. TCRdb's table, derived via immunoSEQ multiplex PCR, lists solely in-frame clones and lacks some. The sample has 150,000 to 200,000 clones, under 90% seen once. Specimen: peripheral blood. These receptors all stem from a person aged 70 to 80 with COVID-19, enrolled during active disease.

The chain employs TRBV19 and TRBJ1-2; TRBD1 is a possible D gene (5 bases). V lost 5 bases and J 7 bases, leaving 14 bases between the germline ends. In germline, CDR1 is LNHDA, CDR2 SQIVND (reference sequence). CDR3 length: 13 amino acids. The CDR3 DNA follows: TGTGCCAGTAGTCTGACAGATGCTATTGGCTACACCTTC. Protein sequence: CASSLTDAIGYTF.

The chain joins TRBV27 to TRBJ2-6; TRBD1 might be the D (5 bases). The CDR3 extends over 18 amino acids. Trimming took off 2 bases at V and 0 bases at J, with 14 bases between the two ends. Germline V CDR1 and CDR2: MNHEY, SMNVEV (reference sequence). The CDR3 region has the DNA TGTGCCAGCAGTTTAAACTCAGGGATGGTCTCTGGGGCCAACGTCCTGACTTTC. Protein sequence: CASSLNSGMVSGANVLTF.

The chain has TRBV2 and TRBJ2-1, with D unresolved. The V gene's germline CDR1 is SNHLY and CDR2 FYNNEI. Deletions cut 3 bases from V and 5 bases from J, with 5 bases between. This CDR3 is 12 amino acids long. CDR3 sequence: CASSDQNNEQFF. CDR3 DNA sequence: TGTGCCAGCAGTGACCAGAACAATGAGCAGTTCTTC. Full variable domain (rest looked up from reference TRBV2 and TRBJ2-1): EPEVTQTPSHQVTQMGQEVILRCVPISNHLYFYWYRQILGQKVEFLVSFYNNEISEKSEIFDDQFSVERPDGSNFTLKIRSTKLEDSAMYFCASSDQNNEQFFGPGTRLTVL.

This clone came up once. The rearrangement uses TRBV7-9 and TRBJ1-5; the D gene is possibly TRBD1 (5 bases). The CDR3 consists of 14 residues. CDR1 is SEHNR, CDR2 FQNEAQ, per germline (reference sequence). The ends were cut back, 5 bases at V and 3 bases at J, with 11 bases in the middle. The CDR3 coding sequence is TGTGCCAGCAGCGTCGACAGTACCAATCAGCCCCAGCATTTT. It specifies CASSVDSTNQPQHF.

V gene TRBV30 combines with J gene TRBJ1-1; possible D gene TRBD1, 5 bases. The germline V and J ends were trimmed by 2 bases and 0 bases, with 10 bases remaining between them. This CDR3 region has 14 residues. Looked up from germline, CDR1 is GTSNPN and CDR2 is SVGIG (reference sequence). CDR3 nucleotide sequence: TGTGCCTGGAGTCCTGACAGAATGAACACTGAAGCTTTCTTT. Translation: CAWSPDRMNTEAFF.

The chain joins TRBV29-1 to TRBJ1-2; D gene ambiguous. Trimming removed 0 bases from V and 7 bases from J, with 12 bases in between. Per the germline V gene, CDR1 is SQVTM and CDR2 is ANQGSEA. The length of the CDR3 is 13 residues. The CDR3 loop is CSVEEFGITGYTF. The CDR3 DNA follows: TGCAGCGTTGAAGAATTCGGGATTACTGGCTACACCTTC.